These 10 T cell receptor beta chains originate from one sample sequenced in a study of regulatory T cells in long-lasting Graves disease (dated by TCRdb to the early 2020s). What this sample's time point label stands for: newly diagnosed GD, antithyroid drugs for less than 3 months. RNA was extracted from PBMCs in TRIzol for both TCR sequencing and RNA sequencing. The method was multiplex PCR. Instrument on record: Illumina HiSeq 4000. TCR beta libraries were built with iRepertoire HTBI primers and Arm-PCR amplification of CDR3 regions. Using fastp trimming at Q25 and MiXCR clonotype assembly, TCRdb reanalyzed the public sequencing data and kept in-frame beta chains. Every entry covers one CDR3 protein and lists the most common genes and DNA from its rows. In this sample the table shows approximately 230,000 distinct CDR3 sequences, 15% to 20% of which occur a single time. Around 20% of the sample comes from the top ten.

The material sequenced was peripheral blood mononuclear cells (PBMCs), taken at new diagnosis, from a patient treated with antithyroid drugs. These TCRs come from a female donor with Graves disease.

Only a few counts were recorded for this clonotype. The chain is built from TRBV19 and TRBJ1-2; D call uncertain. Germline V gene sequence: CDR1 LNHDA, CDR2 SQIVND (reference sequence). This CDR3 is 13 amino acids long. V was trimmed by 6 bases and J by 2 bases, leaving 10 bases between them. In DNA form, the CDR3 reads TGTGCCAGTAGGACTTACGGAAACTATGGCTACACCTTC. Translating gives CASRTYGNYGYTF.

This clonotype was detected ten times or more. The CDR3 sequence is CASSRGYPVDEQFF. DNA for the CDR3: TGTGCCAGCAGTCGGGGCTACCCAGTGGATGAGCAGTTCTTC. The chain recombines TRBV12-3 or TRBV12-4 with TRBJ2-1, with D perhaps given as TRBD1 or TRBD2 (5 bases each). The CDR3 loop spans 14 amino acids. Trimming removed 5 bases at V and 8 bases at J, with 16 bases between.

With respect to this clonotype: Sequence at one end of the junction differs from germline and may be a read error. The rearrangement joins TRBV11-2 to TRBJ2-1, with D possibly TRBD1 on 6 matching bases. Per germline, CDR1 SGHAT and CDR2 FQNNGV. The CDR3 has 13 residues. CDR3 DNA sequence: TGTGCCAGCAGCCTGGACAGCTACAATAAGCAGTTCTTC. Encoded protein: CASSLDSYNKQFF.

This clonotype has ten or more counts. The J gene is TRBJ2-7, the V gene TRBV28, with 12 bases identical to TRBD2. The germline CDR1 and CDR2 sequences are MDHEN and SYDVKM. The CDR3 runs 15 residues. J lost 5 bases, V lost 6 bases, and 8 bases had no gene match. The chain's CDR3 is CASRGLAGGVHEQYF. CDR3 nucleotide sequence: TGTGCCAGCAGGGGACTAGCGGGCGGGGTCCACGAGCAGTACTTC.

V usage is TRBV4-3 and J usage is TRBJ2-1; D may be TRBD2 (5 bases). This CDR3 spans 17 amino acids. Looked up from germline, CDR1 is LGHNA and CDR2 is YSLEER. V was cut by 0 bases and J by 8 bases, with 20 bases left in between. CDR3 in amino acids: CASSQDNGLARGHEQFF. The CDR3 nucleotides are TGCGCCAGCAGCCAAGATAATGGTCTAGCCCGCGGCCATGAGCAGTTCTTC.

The table lists this clonotype with many counts. This chain connects TRBV11-2 to TRBJ1-4, with D possibly being TRBD1 (5 bases). The CDR3 extends over 13 amino acids. V was clipped by 5 bases and J by 5 bases, with 9 bases between them. Germline V gene data show CDR1 as SGHAT and CDR2 as FQNNGV. CDR3 sequence (DNA): TGTGCCAGCAGCCGGGACGGGAATGAAAAACTGTTTTTT. Translation: CASSRDGNEKLFF. Full variable domain (outside the CDR3, taken from reference TRBV11-2 and TRBJ1-4): EAGVAQSPRYKIIEKRQSVAFWCNPISGHATLYWYQQILGQGPKLLIQFQNNGVVDDSQLPKDRFSAERLKGVDSTLKIQPAKLEDSAVYLCASSRDGNEKLFFGSGTQLSVL.

The rearrangement joins TRBV3-1 to TRBJ2-5; 8 bases match TRBD1. The CDR3 runs 14 residues. V was pared by 5 bases and J by 2 bases, with 4 bases of the junction left unmatched. Germline CDR1 LGHDT, CDR2 YNNKEL (reference sequence). CDR3 DNA sequence: TGTGCCAGCAGCAGACAGGGGATTCAAGAGACCCAGTACTTC. Translation gives CASSRQGIQETQYF.

This clonotype was seen many times. The chain carries TRBV7-2 and TRBJ2-5; D gene unclear. The CDR3 is made up of 19 amino acids. V lost 5 bases and J lost 0, with 25 bases in between. Germline CDR1 SGHTA, CDR2 FQGNSA. CDR3 sequence reads: CASSQILAPPTQDQETQYF. As DNA, the CDR3 is TGTGCCAGCAGCCAAATCTTAGCTCCCCCCACTCAGGACCAAGAGACCCAGTACTTC.

In this sample, this clonotype turned up many times. This rearrangement joins TRBV12-3 or TRBV12-4 to TRBJ1-2; unclear D gene. The CDR3 length is 13 residues. V lost 6 bases and J lost 4, with 12 bases in between. CDR3 sequence reads: CASSQDLFYGYTF. CDR3 nucleotide sequence: TGTGCCAGCAGCCAGGATTTATTCTATGGCTACACCTTC.

This clonotype was seen many times. The V and J genes are TRBV28 and TRBJ2-5, with D possibly being TRBD2 (5 bases). V lost 3 bases and J lost 5, with 10 bases in between. The CDR3 length is 13 residues. Germline V lookup: CDR1 MDHEN, CDR2 SYDVKM. As DNA, the CDR3 is TGTGCCAGCAGTTTGTTGGAGCGGGAGACCCAGTACTTC. Residues: CASSLLERETQYF.